The next 31 T cell receptor beta chains were all read from a single sample in a study of T cell responses to AZD1222 COVID-19 vaccine. Sequencing used immunoSEQ multiplex PCR; TCRdb keeps in-frame clones, though not all of them. This repertoire shows about 160,000 clones, roughly 94% found once; its top ten account for around 4.6%. The specimen comprised peripheral blood, sampled on day 0 of MenACWY control vaccination. These receptors were collected from an adult in good health.

This chain joins TRBV19 and TRBJ2-1; 12 bases are shared with TRBD1. CDR3 length: 15 residues. After removal of 5 bases from V and 9 bases from J, the junction contained 8 bases not matched to a gene. Looked up from germline, CDR1 is LNHDA and CDR2 is SQIVND (reference sequence). The CDR3 here is CASSPPGQGAIEQFF. Here the CDR3 DNA reads TGTGCCAGTAGTCCTCCGGGACAGGGGGCGATTGAGCAGTTCTTC.

The chain has TRBV5-1 and TRBJ2-3; weak D call: TRBD2 (5 bases). Germline-derived CDR1 and CDR2 are SGHRS and YFSETQ. Trimming took 1 base from V and 2 from J, leaving 8 bases between them. The CDR3 spans 14 residues. The CDR3 DNA sequence: TGCGCCAGCAGCTTGAGGACTTTCACAGATACGCAGTATTTT. Its protein is CASSLRTFTDTQYF.

The chain recombines TRBV7-2 with TRBJ1-2; D unresolved. Germline V CDR1 and CDR2: SGHTA, FQGNSA. Trimming cost V 0 bases and J 8 bases, with 19 bases left between them. The CDR3 is made up of 16 amino acids. DNA of the CDR3: TGTGCCAGCAGCTTAGCGTTTGAACGGCCGGTCGGCGGCTACACCTTC. Translated: CASSLAFERPVGGYTF.

The rearrangement uses TRBV14 and TRBJ1-1; no reliable D call. Trimming removed 1 base from V and 0 bases from J, with 9 bases in between. Germline CDR1 is SGHDN and CDR2 is FVKESK. The CDR3 loop spans 15 amino acids. In nucleotides, the CDR3 is TGTGCCAGCAGCCAAGTTCGAAACATGAACACTGAAGCTTTCTTT. Translated: CASSQVRNMNTEAFF. The full variable domain, its missing parts supplied by reference TRBV14 and TRBJ1-1, is EAGVTQFPSHSVIEKGQTVTLRCDPISGHDNLYWYRRVMGKEIKFLLHFVKESKQDESGMPNNRFLAERTGGTYSTLKVQPAELEDSGVYFCASSQVRNMNTEAFFGQGTRLTVV.

V is TRBV28 and J is TRBJ1-2, with a tentative D call TRBD1 (6 bases). From germline, CDR1 is MDHEN and CDR2 SYDVKM. Trimming removed 5 bases from V and 8 bases from J, with 21 bases in between. The CDR3 spans 15 residues. This CDR3 reads CASSPRQGLRGGYTF. The CDR3 DNA reads TGTGCCAGCAGTCCTCGCCAGGGCCTCAGGGGCGGCTACACCTTC.

The chain employs TRBV27 and TRBJ1-5, with TRBD1 as a possible D gene (5 bases). The CDR3 is 16 amino acids. Trimming removed 0 bases at V and 5 bases at J, with 14 bases between. Germline V lookup: CDR1 MNHEY, CDR2 SMNVEV (reference sequence). CDR3 bases: TGTGCCAGCAGTTTATCGGCCCAATGGGGCTATCAGCCCCAGCATTTT. Protein sequence: CASSLSAQWGYQPQHF.

The chain employs TRBV11-2 and TRBJ1-6; TRBD1 matches 10 bases. The CDR3 sequence is 18 residues long. Germline CDR1 SGHAT, CDR2 FQNNGV. Losses at the gene ends were 0 bases for V and 3 bases for J; bases not matched to a gene: 5. CDR3 DNA sequence: TGTGCCAGCAGCTTAGATCGAGGGACAGGGGTCTATAATTCACCCCTCCACTTT. Encoded protein: CASSLDRGTGVYNSPLHF.

The chain links TRBV28 to TRBJ1-1, with 10 bases matching TRBD1. This CDR3 is built from 14 residues. After removal of 6 bases from V and 3 bases from J, the junction contained 4 bases not matched to a gene. Germline V lookup: CDR1 MDHEN, CDR2 SYDVKM. CDR3 nucleotide sequence: TGTGCCAGCAGACGGACAGGGGGTGACACTGAAGCTTTCTTT. It yields the protein CASRRTGGDTEAFF.

In this sample, this clone turned up once. The chain recombines TRBV5-1 with TRBJ1-3, with a tentative D call TRBD1 (6 bases). CDR3 length: 16 residues. V lost 4 bases and J 0 bases, leaving 14 bases between the germline ends. The germline V gene encodes CDR1 SGHRS and CDR2 YFSETQ. The CDR3 DNA is TGCGCCAGCAGCGCACCTCGACAGGACTCTGGAAACACCATATATTTT. The encoded protein is CASSAPRQDSGNTIYF.

This clone was seen only once. The chain is built from TRBV6-1 and TRBJ2-1, with 14 bases matching TRBD2. The J segment lost 8 bases and the V segment lost 3 bases, leaving 9 bases of the junction unmatched. Per germline, CDR1 MNHNS and CDR2 SASEGT. This CDR3 region has 17 residues. CDR3 protein: CASSEGLAGELWDEQFF. The CDR3 coding sequence is TGTGCCAGCAGTGAGGGACTAGCGGGAGAATTATGGGATGAGCAGTTCTTC.

This clone came up a few times. The genes are TRBV11-2 and TRBJ2-5; perhaps TRBD2 as D (5 bases). Germline CDR1 SGHAT, CDR2 FQNNGV. The CDR3 totals 16 residues. V was shortened by 1 base and J by 0 bases, with 12 bases between the two germline ends. In DNA form, the CDR3 reads TGTGCCAGCAGCTTAGTACGGAGGAGTTACCAAGAGACCCAGTACTTC. Its translation is CASSLVRRSYQETQYF.

The chain couples TRBV19 to TRBJ1-1; D is ambiguous. V was pared by 5 bases and J by 8 bases, with 18 bases between. This CDR3 contains 14 residues. The germline gives CDR1 LNHDA, CDR2 SQIVND (reference sequence). The CDR3 loop is CASSSVLAVGEAFF. CDR3 bases: TGTGCCAGTAGTTCCGTTCTGGCTGTTGGCGAAGCTTTCTTT.

This clone was recorded once. V and J are TRBV9 and TRBJ2-3, with D perhaps assigned TRBD1 or TRBD2 (5 bases each). The germline V gene has CDR1 SGDLS and CDR2 YYNGEE. The CDR3 has 17 residues. V was cut by 0 bases and J by 2 bases, with 16 bases left in between. CDR3 sequence (DNA): TGTGCCAGCAGCGTAGACGCGAGGGGAAAGCACACAGATACGCAGTATTTT. Residues: CASSVDARGKHTDTQYF.

The gene calls are TRBV14 and TRBJ2-1; the match to TRBD2 covers 7 bases. The V gene's germline CDR1 is SGHDN and CDR2 FVKESK. This CDR3 region has 17 residues. The V segment lost 0 bases and the J segment 4 bases; nucleotides outside the gene matches: 9. The CDR3 spells CASSQDLLAGAYNEQFF. In DNA, the CDR3 is TGTGCCAGCAGCCAAGATCTCCTTGCGGGAGCTTACAATGAGCAGTTCTTC.

This chain connects TRBV19 to TRBJ1-2, with a tentative D call TRBD1 (5 bases). The germline gives CDR1 LNHDA, CDR2 SQIVND (reference sequence). V lost 9 bases to trimming and J lost 1 base, with 9 bases between them. The CDR3 is 12 amino acids. The DNA for the CDR3 is TGTGCCAGCGCGACAGTTAACTATGGCTACACCTTC. This sequence encodes CASATVNYGYTF.

The genes are TRBV29-1 and TRBJ2-6, with TRBD1 matching 10 bases. CDR3 length: 14 residues. CDR1 SQVTM and CDR2 ANQGSEA come from the germline V gene. V was clipped by 6 bases and J by 2 bases; unmatched bases: 1. The CDR3 region is CSVGTGAGANVLTF. The CDR3 coding sequence is TGCAGCGTCGGGACAGGGGCTGGGGCCAACGTCCTGACTTTC.

The count of this clone is one. The V and J genes are TRBV12-3 or TRBV12-4 and TRBJ2-7, with D uncertain. The CDR3 runs to 11 residues. The germline V and J ends were trimmed by 6 bases and 3 bases, with 6 bases remaining between them. CDR3 bases: TGTGCCAGCAGCCTCCACTACGAGCAGTACTTC. Its translation: CASSLHYEQYF.

The chain employs TRBV6-2 or TRBV6-3 and TRBJ1-5; D is perhaps TRBD1 (6 bases). Trimming cost V 4 bases and J 3 bases, with 10 bases left between them. This CDR3 is built from 14 residues. CDR1 and CDR2 from the germline V gene are MNHEY and SVGEGT. CDR3 nucleotide sequence: TGTGCCAGCAGTTCAGGGGCGAACAATCAGCCCCAGCATTTT. It translates to CASSSGANNQPQHF.

The chain carries TRBV19 and TRBJ2-3, with D maybe TRBD2 (6 bases). This CDR3 spans 15 amino acids. In germline, CDR1 is LNHDA, CDR2 SQIVND (reference sequence). V lost 3 bases and J lost 4, with 14 bases in between. CDR3 loop: CASSIEGRPSDTQYF. In DNA, the CDR3 is TGTGCCAGTAGTATCGAGGGGAGGCCATCAGATACGCAGTATTTT.

In its sample, this clone was seen once. The chain carries TRBV2 and TRBJ1-6; D is unclear. Germline V gene data show CDR1 as SNHLY and CDR2 as FYNNEI. V was cut by 3 bases and J by 12 bases, with 12 bases left in between. The CDR3 has 13 residues. This CDR3 is CASSEVVTGPLHF. DNA for the CDR3: TGTGCCAGCAGTGAGGTGGTTACGGGACCCCTCCACTTT.

This clone occurred a few times. J is TRBJ2-6 and V is TRBV20-1; D gene unclear. Germline lookup yields CDR1 DFQATT and CDR2 SNEGSKA (reference sequence). The CDR3 totals 14 residues. Trimming shortened V by 3 bases and J by 0 bases, and 6 bases separated the two germline ends. CDR3 sequence: CSASKVSGANVLTF. The DNA for the CDR3 is TGCAGTGCTAGTAAGGTCTCTGGGGCCAACGTCCTGACTTTC.

The chain joins TRBV28 to TRBJ1-5; D is perhaps TRBD1 (5 bases). With 6 bases removed from V and 7 bases from J, the gap between germline ends came to 16 bases. The CDR3 sequence is 14 residues long. Germline CDR1 MDHEN, CDR2 SYDVKM. CDR3 sequence reads: CASRYGLGGQPQHF. The CDR3 DNA sequence: TGTGCCAGCAGATACGGCCTGGGGGGACAGCCCCAGCATTTT.

The gene calls are TRBV28 and TRBJ1-5; no definite D call. This CDR3 has 16 residues. The V end was cut by 3 bases, the J end by 0 bases, with 12 bases between. Germline CDR1 reads MDHEN; CDR2 reads SYDVKM. CDR3 region: CASSFGSDISNQPQHF. The CDR3 DNA reads as TGTGCCAGCAGTTTCGGATCCGATATTAGCAATCAGCCCCAGCATTTT.

The chain links TRBV30 to TRBJ2-2; no clear D. Germline CDR1 is GTSNPN and CDR2 is SVGIG (reference sequence). The CDR3 is made up of 12 amino acids. V was cut by 5 bases and J by 2 bases, with 6 bases left in between. Here the CDR3 reads CAWGGNTGELFF. The CDR3 DNA reads as TGTGCCTGGGGCGGTAACACCGGGGAGCTGTTTTTT.

The chain uses TRBV11-3 and TRBJ2-7, with TRBD1 identical over 8 bases. Germline V gene sequence: CDR1 SGHNT, CDR2 YENEEA. This CDR3 has 16 amino acids. Germline trimming cut 1 base from V and 2 bases from J; bases unmatched to any gene: 7. The CDR3 bases are TGTGCCAGCAGCTTAGGGGGGGCGGACAGGGCCTACGAGCAGTACTTC. Protein product: CASSLGGADRAYEQYF. Full variable domain (missing parts from reference TRBV11-3 and TRBJ2-7): EAGVVQSPRYKIIEKKQPVAFWCNPISGHNTLYWYLQNLGQGPELLIRYENEEAVDDSQLPKDRFSAERLKGVDSTLKIQPAELGDSAVYLCASSLGGADRAYEQYFGPGTRLTVT.

The J gene is TRBJ1-2, the V gene TRBV6-5, with TRBD1 matching over 7 bases. The junction had 11 bases not matched to a gene; V was cut back by 7 bases and J by 6 bases. This CDR3 is 14 amino acids long. CDR1 is MNHEY, CDR2 SVGAGI, per germline. This CDR3 is CASTGRPGGNGYTF. The CDR3 nucleotides are TGTGCCAGCACCGGTCGACCAGGGGGGAATGGCTACACCTTC.

The rearrangement uses TRBV11-3 and TRBJ1-1, with no clear D. The germline V and J ends were trimmed by 3 bases and 4 bases, with 9 bases remaining between them. This CDR3 region has 13 residues. The germline CDR1 and CDR2 sequences are SGHNT and YENEEA. The CDR3 loop is CASSFGRTTEAFF. The DNA for the CDR3 is TGTGCCAGCAGCTTTGGACGGACCACTGAAGCTTTCTTT.

This chain joins TRBV18 and TRBJ2-3; TRBD1 or TRBD2 may be the D gene (5 bases each). CDR3 size: 14 residues. Trimming stripped 3 bases from V and 4 bases from J, with 11 bases between. Per the germline V gene, CDR1 is KGHSH and CDR2 is LQKENI. The CDR3: CASSPYRGADTQYF. The CDR3 DNA is TGTGCCAGCTCACCCTACCGGGGCGCAGATACGCAGTATTTT. The whole variable domain, filled in from reference TRBV18 and TRBJ2-3, reads NAGVMQNPRHLVRRRGQEARLRCSPMKGHSHVYWYRQLPEEGLKFMVYLQKENIIDESGMPKERFSAEFPKEGPSILRIQQVVRGDSAAYFCASSPYRGADTQYFGPGTRLTVL.

The chain uses TRBV27 and TRBJ2-3, with TRBD2 identical over 7 bases. The germline V gene encodes CDR1 MNHEY and CDR2 SMNVEV (reference sequence). Losses at the gene ends were 3 bases for V and 4 bases for J; bases not matched to a gene: 4. The CDR3 sequence is 14 residues long. CDR3 region: CASSFALAADTQYF. As DNA, the CDR3 is TGTGCCAGCAGTTTTGCCCTAGCGGCAGATACGCAGTATTTT.

This clone was seen once. The V and J genes are TRBV5-4 and TRBJ2-5; TRBD2 is a possible D gene (6 bases). The ends were cut back, 4 bases at V and 0 bases at J, with 16 bases in the middle. CDR1 and CDR2 from the germline V gene are SGHNT and YYREEE (reference sequence). The length of the CDR3 is 16 residues. The CDR3 reads CASSSPDSGDQETQYF. The CDR3 DNA is TGTGCCAGCAGCAGTCCCGATAGCGGAGACCAAGAGACCCAGTACTTC.

The chain combines TRBV29-1 with TRBJ2-3; TRBD2 matches 7 bases. Losses at the gene ends were 4 bases for V and 0 bases for J; bases not matched to a gene: 13. Germline V gene data show CDR1 as SQVTM and CDR2 as ANQGSEA. This CDR3 has 17 amino acids. The CDR3: CSVGRRRGGFSTDTQYF. CDR3 sequence (DNA): TGCAGCGTTGGCCGCCGACGGGGAGGGTTTAGCACAGATACGCAGTATTTT.